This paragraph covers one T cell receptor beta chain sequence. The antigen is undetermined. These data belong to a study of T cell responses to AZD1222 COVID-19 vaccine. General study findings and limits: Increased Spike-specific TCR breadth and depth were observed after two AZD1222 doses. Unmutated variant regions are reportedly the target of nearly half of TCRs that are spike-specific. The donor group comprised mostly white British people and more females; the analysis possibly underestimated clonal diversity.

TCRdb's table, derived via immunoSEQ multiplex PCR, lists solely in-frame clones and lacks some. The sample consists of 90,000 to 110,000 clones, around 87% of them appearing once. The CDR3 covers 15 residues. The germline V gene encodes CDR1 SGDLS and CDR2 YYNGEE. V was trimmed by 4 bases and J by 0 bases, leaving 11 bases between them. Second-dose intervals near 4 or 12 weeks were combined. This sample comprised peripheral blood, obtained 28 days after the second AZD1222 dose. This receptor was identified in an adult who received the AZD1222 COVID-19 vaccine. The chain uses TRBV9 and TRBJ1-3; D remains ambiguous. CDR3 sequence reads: CASSPQGPSGNTIYF. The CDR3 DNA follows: TGTGCCAGCAGCCCCCAAGGTCCCTCTGGAAACACCATATATTTT.